This T cell receptor beta chain was found in a study of regulatory T cells in long-lasting Graves disease. The table lists this clonotype with many counts. Sequencing libraries for TCR beta were prepared with iRepertoire HTBI primers and Arm-PCR of CDR3 regions. One entry per CDR3 protein results from TCRdb running MiXCR on the multiplex PCR reads. This sample has roughly 400,000 distinct CDR3 sequences, with about a sixth found just once. The time point: newly diagnosed GD, antithyroid drugs for less than 3 months. RNA extracted from PBMCs served as the sequencing template. Germline loops: CDR1 SGHNT, CDR2 YENEEA. V dropped 4 bases and J dropped 0 bases, with 14 bases sitting between them. CDR3 size: 16 residues. These records were also assigned to another study, of T cells in Graves' hyperthyroidism and ophthalmopathy. Turning to that study: TCR CDR3 underwent first-round RT-PCR with the HTBI primer set.

This receptor was taken from a woman between 18 and 29 years old with Graves disease. The V call is TRBV11-3, the J call TRBJ2-3; tentative D call: TRBD2 (5 bases). The sequences come from peripheral blood mononuclear cells (PBMCs), collected at new diagnosis, from a patient treated with antithyroid drugs. The CDR3: CASSSSSDTSTDTQYF. In DNA form, the CDR3 reads TGTGCCAGCAGCTCAAGTAGCGACACTAGCACAGATACGCAGTATTTT. Full variable domain (rest looked up from reference TRBV11-3 and TRBJ2-3): EAGVVQSPRYKIIEKKQPVAFWCNPISGHNTLYWYLQNLGQGPELLIRYENEEAVDDSQLPKDRFSAERLKGVDSTLKIQPAELGDSAVYLCASSSSSDTSTDTQYFGPGTRLTVL.